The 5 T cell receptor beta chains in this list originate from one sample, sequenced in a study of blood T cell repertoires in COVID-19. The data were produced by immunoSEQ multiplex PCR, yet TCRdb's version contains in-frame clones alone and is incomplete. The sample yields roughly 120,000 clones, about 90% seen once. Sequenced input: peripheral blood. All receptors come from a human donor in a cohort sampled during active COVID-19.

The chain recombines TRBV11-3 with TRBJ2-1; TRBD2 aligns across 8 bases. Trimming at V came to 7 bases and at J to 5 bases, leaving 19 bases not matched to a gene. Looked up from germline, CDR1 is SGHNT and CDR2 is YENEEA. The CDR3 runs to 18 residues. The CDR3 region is CASKLREYSGALHNEQFF. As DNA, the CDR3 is TGTGCCAGCAAACTCAGGGAATATAGCGGGGCATTACACAATGAGCAGTTCTTC.

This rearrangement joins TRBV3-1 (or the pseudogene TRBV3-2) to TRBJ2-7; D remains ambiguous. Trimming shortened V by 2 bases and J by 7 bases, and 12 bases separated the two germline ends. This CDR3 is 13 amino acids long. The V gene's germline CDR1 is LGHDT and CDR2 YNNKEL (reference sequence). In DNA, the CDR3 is TGTGCCAGCAGCCAAAACAGCCCCCGAGAGCAGTACTTC. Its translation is CASSQNSPREQYF.

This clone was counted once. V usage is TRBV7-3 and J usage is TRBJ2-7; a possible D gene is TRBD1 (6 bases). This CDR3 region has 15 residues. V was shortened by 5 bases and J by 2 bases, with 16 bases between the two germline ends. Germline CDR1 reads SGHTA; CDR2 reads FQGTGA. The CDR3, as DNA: TGTGCCAGCAGCCTAGCCCTAACAGGGACCTACGAGCAGTACTTC. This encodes CASSLALTGTYEQYF.

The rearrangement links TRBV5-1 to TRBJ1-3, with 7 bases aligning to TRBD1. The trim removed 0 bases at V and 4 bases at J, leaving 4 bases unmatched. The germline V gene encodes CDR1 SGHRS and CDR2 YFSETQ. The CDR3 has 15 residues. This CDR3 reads CASSLGGTEGNTIYF. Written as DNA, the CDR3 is TGCGCCAGCAGCTTGGGAGGGACAGAAGGAAACACCATATATTTT.

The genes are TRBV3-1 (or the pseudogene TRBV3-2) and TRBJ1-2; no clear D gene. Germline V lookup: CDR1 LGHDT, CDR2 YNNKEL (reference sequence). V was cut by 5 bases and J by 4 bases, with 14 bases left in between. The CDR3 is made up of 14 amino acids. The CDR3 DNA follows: TGTGCCAGCAGCGATACCGGGAGAGTCTATGGCTACACCTTC. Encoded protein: CASSDTGRVYGYTF.